This is a list of T cell receptor beta chains from one sample in a study of shared clonotypes between healthy human individuals. Repertoires were generated with immunoSEQ multiplex PCR, while TCRdb's copy carries only in-frame clones and drops some. The sample has roughly 2,000,000 clones, about 95% seen once. Input material: naive CD8+ T cells sorted from blood. Receptors originate from a man aged 18 to 35 in good health. Each CDR3 is given with its conserved first and last residue. A D gene is named only where the DNA matches it firmly. Clone size appears in some rows only: once, few, many, or a class for an expanded clone.

TRBJ2-1,-,TRBV2,-,TGTGCCAGCAGTGAAACGAGTAGGCCCTACAATGAGCAGTTCTTC,CASSETSRPYNEQFF
TRBJ2-5,-,TRBV5-4,-,TGTGCCAGCAGCTTGGTGGGGCTGGAGACCCAGTACTTC,CASSLVGLETQYF
TRBJ1-1,-,TRBV5-6,-,TGTGCCAGCAGCTGGCAGGGGCTGGGGACTGAAGCTTTCTTT,CASSWQGLGTEAFF
TRBJ2-2,-,TRBV7-2,once,TGTGCCAGCAGCTTAATTTTAGGGGACGGGGAGCTGTTTTTT,CASSLILGDGELFF
TRBJ1-2,-,TRBV7-2,-,TGTGCCAGCAGCCTAATCGACATTGGGGATGGCTACACCTTC,CASSLIDIGDGYTF
TRBJ2-3,-,TRBV27,-,TGTGCCAGCAGCATAAGACAGGTCCAAAACACAGATACGCAGTATTTT,CASSIRQVQNTDTQYF
TRBJ1-5,-,TRBV25-1,-,TGTGCCAGCAGTGACCTTAGTACCGATCAGCCCCAGCATTTT,CASSDLSTDQPQHF
TRBJ2-3,TRBD2,TRBV6-5,-,TGTGCCAGCAGTTATCGTGCGGGGGGAGTAGATACGCAGTATTTT,CASSYRAGGVDTQYF
TRBJ2-5,TRBD1,TRBV2,once,TGTGCCAGCAAATATTCAGGGGGAGAGACCCAGTACTTC,CASKYSGGETQYF
TRBJ2-1,TRBD1,TRBV7-8,-,TGTGCCAGCAGCTTAGCCGGACAGGGAAGTTCAGATGAGCAGTTCTTC,CASSLAGQGSSDEQFF
TRBJ1-6,-,TRBV5-8,-,TGTGCCAGCAGCTTGGCCGACGCAACATCGGGCTATTCACCCCTCCACTTT,CASSLADATSGYSPLHF
TRBJ1-1,-,TRBV4-1,-,TGCGCCAGCGGACGGACAGTGAACACTGAAGCTTTCTTT,CASGRTVNTEAFF
TRBJ1-5,TRBD1,TRBV30,-,TGTGCCTGGAATTTGGGACAGGGGGGTGGTCAGCCCCAGCATTTT,CAWNLGQGGGQPQHF
TRBJ2-1,-,TRBV29-1,-,TGCAGCGTTGAAGATATATCCAGAGATAATGAGCAGTTCTTC,CSVEDISRDNEQFF
TRBJ1-1,-,TRBV30,-,TGTGCCTGGACCCCTGACGGGAACACTGAAGCTTTCTTT,CAWTPDGNTEAFF
TRBJ1-1,-,TRBV5-3,-,TGTGCCAGAAGAATTGGGGGGGCCGGCACTGAAGCTTTCTTT,CARRIGGAGTEAFF
TRBJ2-5,-,TRBV11-2,-,TGTGCCAGCAGCTTACATACGAACCCGGGGGCAGGGACCCAGTACTTC,CASSLHTNPGAGTQYF
TRBJ2-3,-,TRBV11-2,-,TGTGCCAGCAGCTCACCGTATTCGGATACGCAGTATTTT,CASSSPYSDTQYF
TRBJ2-3,TRBD2,TRBV7-2,-,TGTGCCAGCAGCTTAATGGCTAGCGGGGCCACAGATACGCAGTATTTT,CASSLMASGATDTQYF
TRBJ2-3,-,TRBV30,-,TGTGCCTGGACCCCAGGGGCCTCATCATCAGATACGCAGTATTTT,CAWTPGASSSDTQYF
TRBJ1-1,-,TRBV10-3,-,TGTGCCATCAGTGAGGGACACACGAACACTGAAGCTTTCTTT,CAISEGHTNTEAFF
TRBJ2-5,TRBD1,TRBV4-1,once,TGCGCCAGCAGCCAGAGGGCCCAGGGGGTGTATTTGGAGACCCAGTACTTC,CASSQRAQGVYLETQYF
TRBJ2-3,TRBD2,TRBV28,-,TGTGCCAGCAGGCTTGGACTAGATGGCACAGATACGCAGTATTTT,CASRLGLDGTDTQYF
TRBJ2-3,TRBD1,TRBV18,-,TGTGCCAGCTCACCCAGGGGGCGCCTGTCTAGCGGCACAGATACGCAGTATTTT,CASSPRGRLSSGTDTQYF
TRBJ2-7,-,TRBV4-1,-,TGCGCCAGCAGCCAGCTGGGGGAGTCCTACGAGCAGTACTTC,CASSQLGESYEQYF
TRBJ2-7,-,TRBV27,-,TGTGCCAGCAGTTTTCTTTATGCCTACGAGCAGTACTTC,CASSFLYAYEQYF
TRBJ2-7,TRBD2,TRBV7-6,-,TGTGCCAGCAGCTCGCCGGGGGGGTCCAACTACGAGCAGTACTTC,CASSSPGGSNYEQYF
TRBJ2-5,TRBD2,TRBV7-9,-,TGTGCCAGCAGTTTAGCGGGGGGACAAGAGACCCAGTACTTC,CASSLAGGQETQYF
TRBJ2-7,-,TRBV27,-,TGTGCCAGCAGTTTAACAGGAGCTTCCTACGAGCAGTACTTC,CASSLTGASYEQYF
TRBJ1-5,-,TRBV19,-,TGTGCCAGTAGTATAGAGGACTCCAGCAATCAGCCCCAGCATTTT,CASSIEDSSNQPQHF
TRBJ2-7,-,TRBV15,-,TGTGCCACCAGTACGACGCAACACTACGAGCAGTACTTC,CATSTTQHYEQYF
TRBJ1-1,-,TRBV7-9,-,TGTGCCAGCAGCCGGGCGCATAACACTGAAGCTTTCTTT,CASSRAHNTEAFF
TRBJ2-1,-,TRBV2,-,TGTGCCAGCAGTGGGTCCAGAACCTACAATGAGCAGTTCTTC,CASSGSRTYNEQFF
TRBJ2-1,-,TRBV6-1,-,TGTGCCAGCAGTGAGCGGGATTTTTACAATGAGCAGTTCTTC,CASSERDFYNEQFF
TRBJ1-2,-,TRBV9,-,TGTGCCAGCAGCGTAGCGGGGTACGGCTACACCTTC,CASSVAGYGYTF
TRBJ2-5,-,TRBV7-8,-,TGTGCCAGCAGCTTACATCTCGGCGAGGAGACCCAGTACTTC,CASSLHLGEETQYF
TRBJ1-2,-,TRBV10-1,once,TGCGCCAGCGAAACCGGGTCCGGAGTTTTCTATGGCTACACCTTC,CASETGSGVFYGYTF
TRBJ1-6,-,TRBV5-1,-,TGCGCCAGCAGCTTGGGCGGGGGCGATTTAGCCCTCCACTTT,CASSLGGGDLALHF
TRBJ2-7,TRBD2,TRBV13,-,TGTGCCAGCAGCTTGGGTAGCGGGAGCGGGTACGAGCAGTACTTC,CASSLGSGSGYEQYF
TRBJ2-1,-,TRBV7-2,-,TGTGCCAGCAGCCACAACCCAATTTTAGCGGCCCAGATCAATGAGCAGTTCTTC,CASSHNPILAAQINEQFF
TRBJ2-5,TRBD2,TRBV5-4,many,TGTGCCAGCAGCCCTCTAGCGGGCCTACAAGAGACCCAGTACTTC,CASSPLAGLQETQYF
TRBJ2-3,TRBD1,TRBV19,few,TGTGCCAGTAGTGGGGACAGGAGCACAGATACGCAGTATTTT,CASSGDRSTDTQYF
TRBJ1-1,-,TRBV4-2,-,TGTGCCAGCAGCCAGGGACCTGAAGCTTTCTTT,CASSQGPEAFF
TRBJ2-7,TRBD1,TRBV7-9,-,TGTGCCAGCAGCGACGGGACAGGGGTCGAGCAGTACTTC,CASSDGTGVEQYF
TRBJ2-7,-,TRBV6-5,-,TGTGCCAGCAGTAGGCGAGGGCCCTCAAGTTACGAGCAGTACTTC,CASSRRGPSSYEQYF
TRBJ1-1,-,TRBV7-2,-,TGTGCCAGCAGCTTAATTGGGGGGCGTGAAGCTTTCTTT,CASSLIGGREAFF
TRBJ2-7,TRBD1,TRBV2,-,TGTGCCAGCCGACAGGGGCCCACCCCCTACGAGCAGTACTTC,CASRQGPTPYEQYF
TRBJ2-7,TRBD1,TRBV11-2,-,TGTGCCAGCAGCTTAAGACAGGGGGCGACCTACGAGCAGTACTTC,CASSLRQGATYEQYF
TRBJ1-2,-,TRBV10-3,-,TGTGCCATCAGTGAGACAGACAGCCTCTATGGCTACACCTTC,CAISETDSLYGYTF
TRBJ2-3,-,TRBV5-6,once,TGTGCCAGCAGCTTGGTCAATAGTCCAGATACGCAGTATTTT,CASSLVNSPDTQYF
TRBJ2-7,-,TRBV6-1,-,TGTGCCTACCGGGACGGTGGAGACTACGAGCAGTACTTC,CAYRDGGDYEQYF
TRBJ1-2,-,TRBV2,-,TGTGCCAGCAGTGAAGGGCAGGGGTTGGCCTATGGCTACACCTTC,CASSEGQGLAYGYTF
TRBJ2-1,-,TRBV27,-,TGTGCCAGCAGTTTCGCGGGTACATACAATGAGCAGTTCTTC,CASSFAGTYNEQFF
TRBJ2-7,-,TRBV4-1,-,TGCGCCAGCAGCCAGATCCGGGACGACTCCTACGAGCAGTACTTC,CASSQIRDDSYEQYF
TRBJ1-6,-,TRBV27,-,TGTGCCAGCAGTTCAGGGAGTTCACCCCTCCACTTT,CASSSGSSPLHF
TRBJ2-7,-,TRBV9,once,TGTGCCAGCAGCGTAGAGGGTTTAGGGTCCGACGAGCAGTACTTC,CASSVEGLGSDEQYF
TRBJ1-2,-,TRBV27,-,TGTGCCAGCAGTCGGGCCCCTAACTATGGCTACACCTTC,CASSRAPNYGYTF